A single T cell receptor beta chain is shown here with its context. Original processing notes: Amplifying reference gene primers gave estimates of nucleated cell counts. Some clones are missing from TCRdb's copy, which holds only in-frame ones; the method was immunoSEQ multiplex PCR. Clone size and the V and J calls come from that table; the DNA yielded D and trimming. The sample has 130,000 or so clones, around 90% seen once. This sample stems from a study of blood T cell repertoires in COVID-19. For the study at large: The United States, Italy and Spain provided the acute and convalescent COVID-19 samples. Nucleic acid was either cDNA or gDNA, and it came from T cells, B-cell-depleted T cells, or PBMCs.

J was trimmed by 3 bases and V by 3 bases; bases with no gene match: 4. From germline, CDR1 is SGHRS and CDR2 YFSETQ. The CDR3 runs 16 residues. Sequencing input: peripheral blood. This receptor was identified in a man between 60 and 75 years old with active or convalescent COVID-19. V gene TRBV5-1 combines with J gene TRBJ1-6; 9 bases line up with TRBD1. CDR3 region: CASSWGTGNYNSPLHF. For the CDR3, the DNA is TGCGCCAGCAGCTGGGGGACAGGGAACTATAATTCACCCCTCCACTTT.